These 14 T cell receptor beta chains were sequenced from one sample in a study of blood T cell repertoires in COVID-19. Method: immunoSEQ multiplex PCR; TCRdb's copy keeps in-frame clones and lacks some. The sample gives fewer than 200,000 clones, approximately 79% of which show up once; approximately 7.6% is in the top ten. Sequencing was carried out using peripheral blood. These receptors all come from a woman aged 55-69 years with COVID-19, enrolled during active disease.

This clone was seen more than once but under ten times. V and J are TRBV5-5 and TRBJ2-3, with unresolved D. The CDR3 is made up of 14 amino acids. V was cut by 4 bases and J by 0 bases, with 9 bases left in between. CDR1 SGHKS and CDR2 YYEKEE come from the germline V gene (reference sequence). The CDR3 reads CASSPTASTDTQYF. The CDR3 DNA is TGTGCCAGCAGCCCTACCGCTAGCACAGATACGCAGTATTTT.

This chain joins TRBV2 and TRBJ2-5; the match to TRBD2 covers 11 bases. This CDR3 has 16 amino acids. CDR1 is SNHLY and CDR2 is FYNNEI in the germline V gene. J gave up 4 bases and V 7 bases, and 11 bases lay outside the gene matches. CDR3 sequence reads: CASIPSSGRGVETQYF. The CDR3 DNA is TGTGCCAGCATCCCGAGTAGCGGGAGGGGGGTAGAGACCCAGTACTTC.

A few counts support this clone. J is TRBJ1-5 and V is TRBV3-1 (or the pseudogene TRBV3-2), with a tentative D call TRBD1 (6 bases). This CDR3 is 14 amino acids long. CDR1 and CDR2 from the germline V gene are LGHDT and YNNKEL (reference sequence). Between the trimmed V and J ends, which lost 5 bases and 3 bases, there was a span of 11 bases. The DNA for the CDR3 is TGTGCCAGCAGCTTAGGACAGTTCAATCAGCCCCAGCATTTT. Translated: CASSLGQFNQPQHF.

This clone was counted between two and nine times. The sample has other DNA sequences that encode this CDR3 too. The V gene is TRBV28, the J gene TRBJ1-2; D is unresolved. CDR3 length equals 12 residues. The V gene's germline CDR1 is MDHEN and CDR2 SYDVKM. V was trimmed by 6 bases and J by 6 bases, leaving 11 bases between them. The CDR3 DNA sequence: TGTGCCAGCAGCTTCCGAGGGAATGGCTACACCTTC. Its protein is CASSFRGNGYTF.

In this sample, this clone turned up once. The V call is TRBV11-2, the J call TRBJ2-1, with 12 bases fitting TRBD1. V shed 0 bases, J shed 8 bases, and the junction held 14 bases outside the gene matches. The CDR3 runs to 19 residues. Germline V gene sequence: CDR1 SGHAT, CDR2 FQNNGV. CDR3 protein: CASSLDGTGGANWVDEQFF. The CDR3 DNA is TGTGCCAGCAGCTTAGATGGGACAGGGGGCGCGAATTGGGTGGATGAGCAGTTCTTC.

The V gene is TRBV6-2 or TRBV6-3, the J gene TRBJ1-2; 9 bases are shared with TRBD1. This CDR3 region has 15 residues. The V and J ends lost 6 bases and 4 bases, in that order; junction bases with no gene match: 9. Per the germline V gene, CDR1 is MNHEY and CDR2 is SVGEGT. CDR3 amino acids: CASSTPPDRGYGYTF. CDR3 DNA sequence: TGTGCCAGCAGCACACCACCGGACAGGGGCTATGGCTACACCTTC.

This clone came up once. The gene calls are TRBV6-5 and TRBJ1-1, with 8 bases that match TRBD1. Unmatched junction bases numbered 10, after V lost 4 bases and J lost 6 bases. There are 15 residues in the CDR3. The germline V gene has CDR1 MNHEY and CDR2 SVGAGI. The CDR3 DNA reads as TGTGCCAGCAGTTCGACCGGGACAGGAAATCCTGAAGCTTTCTTT. Translated, it gives CASSSTGTGNPEAFF.

V usage is TRBV29-1 and J usage is TRBJ2-1; D gene uncertain. This CDR3 region has 12 residues. The ends were cut back, 4 bases at V and 1 base at J, with 5 bases in the middle. The germline V gene has CDR1 SQVTM and CDR2 ANQGSEA. The CDR3 coding sequence is TGCAGCGTTGGTAGTTCCTACAATGAGCAGTTCTTC. Its protein product is CSVGSSYNEQFF.

The V and J genes are TRBV20-1 and TRBJ2-5, with D possibly TRBD2 on 5 matching bases. The CDR3 length is 11 residues. Germline V lookup: CDR1 DFQATT, CDR2 SNEGSKA (reference sequence). CDR3: CSVRSGETQYF. The CDR3 DNA reads TGCAGCGTCCGAAGCGGAGAGACCCAGTACTTC.

This clone was seen only a few times. This chain connects TRBV6-1 to TRBJ2-3; 7 bases are a match to TRBD2. Germline V CDR1 and CDR2: MNHNS, SASEGT. V shed 2 bases, J shed 0 bases, and the junction held 5 bases outside the gene matches. The CDR3 spans 16 residues. The DNA of the CDR3 is TGTGCCAGCAGTGAACCTGGCGGGAGTAGCACAGATACGCAGTATTTT. It is translated as CASSEPGGSSTDTQYF.

This chain joins TRBV19 and TRBJ1-5, with TRBD1 matching 8 bases. Germline CDR1 reads LNHDA; CDR2 reads SQIVND (reference sequence). The CDR3 loop spans 15 amino acids. V lost 4 bases, J lost 6 bases, and 8 bases stayed unmatched. CDR3 nucleotides: TGTGCCAGTAGTAGGCGGCAGGGGGCCCCTCAGCCCCAGCATTTT. Translation: CASSRRQGAPQPQHF.

This sequence joins TRBV10-3 and TRBJ2-7; D unclear. V lost 2 bases and J lost 2, with 7 bases in between. CDR1 is ENHRY and CDR2 is SYGVKD in the germline V gene. This CDR3 is 13 amino acids long. This CDR3 reads CAISETVAYEQYF. In nucleotides, the CDR3 is TGTGCCATCAGTGAGACAGTAGCCTACGAGCAGTACTTC.

The CDR3 region is CASSPTSGNTGELFF. The CDR3 DNA follows: TGTGCCAGCAGCCCGACTAGCGGGAATACCGGGGAGCTGTTTTTT. The chain joins TRBV7-3 to TRBJ2-2; 11 nucleotides line up with TRBD2. CDR1 is SGHTA, CDR2 FQGTGA, per germline. This CDR3 has 15 residues. J lost 5 bases, V lost 5 bases, and 4 bases had no gene match.

V and J are TRBV6-5 and TRBJ1-5, with 9 nucleotides matching TRBD1. V shed 6 bases and J 4 bases; nucleotides not matched to a gene: 10. CDR1 MNHEY and CDR2 SVGAGI come from the germline V gene. This CDR3 region has 16 residues. The CDR3 DNA reads TGTGCCAGCAGGTACATAACCGGGACAGGGAATCAGCCCCAGCATTTT. Its protein is CASRYITGTGNQPQHF.